This TCR beta chain was identified during a study of T-cell reconstitution after alpha-beta-depleted transplantation in children. Ten or more counts support this clonotype. Germline V CDR1 and CDR2: SQVTM, ANQGSEA. V was pared by 4 bases and J by 7 bases, with 20 bases between. The CDR3 spans 15 residues. The authors prepared the TCRbeta library with unique molecular identifiers. TCRdb called the PCR reads again in MiXCR, with one record for every CDR3 protein. The repertoire includes some 400,000 distinct CDR3 sequences, approximately 20% of them detected once, and 3.8% sits in the top ten. Here the sequenced sample was PBMCs from the stem cell graft donor, taken from the stem cell graft. V usage is TRBV29-1 and J usage is TRBJ2-1, with D hard to call. The TCR comes from a human donor who donated a stem cell graft to a child with acute myeloid leukemia. CDR3 amino acids: CSVAVRSAGLNEQFF. The DNA for the CDR3 is TGCAGCGTTGCTGTTCGTTCGGCAGGCCTGAATGAGCAGTTCTTC.